This TCR beta chain stems from a study of T cell responses to AZD1222 COVID-19 vaccine. Study-wide findings and caveats: Unmutated variant regions reportedly attract nearly half of all spike-specific TCRs. Vaccine-associated CD4 TCRs ranged over spike, dominating at 160-218 and 743-854. Donors in the cohort were predominantly white British and more often female, and clonal diversity was possibly underestimated.

The table came from immunoSEQ multiplex PCR; TCRdb's copy has only in-frame clones and leaves some out. The top ten clones hold about 2.8% of a sample with some 170,000 clones, around nine tenths of them seen once. On this clone itself: What it binds is not known.

The receptor was isolated from an adult in good health. Sequenced here: peripheral blood, sampled on day 0 of AZD1222 vaccination.

CDR3 coding DNA: TGTGCCAGCAGCACGTGGGGGACTGAAGCTTTCTTT. Protein: CASSTWGTEAFF. The genes are TRBV5-6 and TRBJ1-1, with a weak D call TRBD1 (5 bases). With 4 bases removed from V and 5 bases from J, the gap between germline ends came to 9 bases. Germline V lookup: CDR1 SGHDT, CDR2 YYEEEE. The CDR3 is made up of 12 amino acids.